A single sample gave rise to the 16 T cell receptor beta chains below, sequenced in a study of blood T cell repertoires in COVID-19. Sequenced by immunoSEQ multiplex PCR; TCRdb stores in-frame clones only, minus some. The table records about 280,000 clones, almost 85% of them present only once. Sequenced material: peripheral blood. Receptors originate from a man in his forties or fifties with active or convalescent COVID-19.

The J gene is TRBJ1-4, the V gene TRBV30; 8 bases fit TRBD1. The CDR3 is 14 amino acids. V lost 1 base, J lost 8 bases, and 6 bases stayed unmatched. The V gene's germline CDR1 is GTSNPN and CDR2 SVGIG (reference sequence). CDR3 sequence reads: CAWSAGQGWEKLFF. Written as DNA, the CDR3 is TGTGCCTGGAGTGCCGGACAGGGTTGGGAAAAACTGTTTTTT.

The V gene is TRBV24-1, the J gene TRBJ1-5; 8 nucleotides match TRBD1. Germline trimming cut 4 bases from V and 3 bases from J; bases unmatched to any gene: 10. Germline V gene lookup returns CDR1 KGHDR and CDR2 SFDVKD. The CDR3 has 17 amino acids. The CDR3 protein is CATSDRTGMGFNQPQHF. In DNA form, the CDR3 reads TGTGCCACCAGTGACAGGACAGGGATGGGGTTCAATCAGCCCCAGCATTTT.

This chain joins TRBV2 and TRBJ1-1; D may be TRBD1 (6 bases). The germline V gene encodes CDR1 SNHLY and CDR2 FYNNEI. The V gene lost 11 bases and the J gene lost 0 bases, with 16 bases spanning the gap. The CDR3 totals 14 residues. The DNA for the CDR3 is TGTGCCCCCAACAAGGGGGGGGTGAACACTGAAGCTTTCTTT. This sequence encodes CAPNKGGVNTEAFF.

The sample holds one count of this clone. The V call is TRBV29-1, the J call TRBJ2-5; tentative D call: TRBD2 (5 bases). Trimming removed 3 bases at V and 5 bases at J, with 16 bases between. CDR3 size: 14 residues. Germline V gene data show CDR1 as SQVTM and CDR2 as ANQGSEA. DNA for the CDR3: TGCAGCGTTGATCTTCATGGCAGGAGGGAGACCCAGTACTTC. Translated: CSVDLHGRRETQYF.

This clone was recorded a few times. This chain connects TRBV2 to TRBJ2-2, with 13 bases identical to TRBD2. Germline CDR1 SNHLY, CDR2 FYNNEI. V lost 4 bases and J lost 7; bases outside the gene matches: 0. There are 14 residues in the CDR3. The CDR3 here is CASSGLAGGGELFF. The CDR3, as DNA: TGTGCCAGCAGTGGACTAGCGGGAGGCGGGGAGCTGTTTTTT.

The chain carries TRBV27 and TRBJ2-2, with a tentative D call TRBD2 (6 bases). Per the germline V gene, CDR1 is MNHEY and CDR2 is SMNVEV (reference sequence). This CDR3 has 15 residues. V lost 6 bases to trimming and J lost 1 base, with 12 bases between them. The CDR3 region is CASSLRGQNTGELFF. CDR3 sequence (DNA): TGTGCCAGCAGCTTGCGGGGCCAGAACACCGGGGAGCTGTTTTTT.

The V and J genes are TRBV4-3 and TRBJ2-3, with D hard to call. Germline V lookup: CDR1 LGHNA, CDR2 YSLEER. V was shortened by 4 bases and J by 6 bases, with 11 bases between the two germline ends. The CDR3 is made up of 13 amino acids. The CDR3 region has the DNA TGCGCCAGCAGCCGCCAACCCGGGGATACGCAGTATTTT. It encodes CASSRQPGDTQYF.

The V call is TRBV27, the J call TRBJ2-1; 7 bases are shared with TRBD2. Germline V gives CDR1 MNHEY, CDR2 SMNVEV (reference sequence). V was clipped by 7 bases and J by 6 bases; unmatched bases: 12. The CDR3 covers 15 residues. CDR3 amino acids: CASTPGGGFGNEQFF. The CDR3 region has the DNA TGTGCCAGCACTCCTGGGGGGGGGTTCGGCAATGAGCAGTTCTTC.

This chain uses TRBV30 with TRBJ2-1; D might be TRBD2 (7 bases). The CDR3 totals 14 residues. Deletions cut 4 bases from V and 3 bases from J, with 13 bases between. Germline-derived CDR1 and CDR2 are GTSNPN and SVGIG (reference sequence). The CDR3 loop is CAWKRGGDYNEQFF. The CDR3 bases are TGTGCCTGGAAGCGAGGGGGGGACTACAATGAGCAGTTCTTC.

The chain has TRBV30 and TRBJ1-2; 10 nucleotides line up with TRBD1. V lost 2 bases, J lost 3 bases, and 6 bases stayed unmatched. The CDR3 loop spans 15 amino acids. Germline CDR1 GTSNPN, CDR2 SVGIG (reference sequence). In DNA form, the CDR3 reads TGTGCCTGGAGTTCGGGGGACAGGGGTCACTATGGCTACACCTTC. This codes for CAWSSGDRGHYGYTF.

The chain joins TRBV18 to TRBJ1-1, with TRBD1 matching over 7 bases. The ends lost 6 bases at V and 3 bases at J; junction bases unmatched: 4. The CDR3 extends over 13 amino acids. Germline CDR1 and CDR2: KGHSH and LQKENI. The CDR3 DNA sequence: TGTGCCAGCTCGTCAACAGGGGACACTGAAGCTTTCTTT. Its translation: CASSSTGDTEAFF. Drawing the rest from reference TRBV18 and TRBJ1-1, the complete variable domain is NAGVMQNPRHLVRRRGQEARLRCSPMKGHSHVYWYRQLPEEGLKFMVYLQKENIIDESGMPKERFSAEFPKEGPSILRIQQVVRGDSAAYFCASSSTGDTEAFFGQGTRLTVV.

The CDR3 loop is CASSLDRTGGEEQYF. The CDR3 coding sequence is TGTGCCAGCAGCTTGGACCGGACAGGGGGCGAGGAGCAGTACTTC. The rearrangement uses TRBV7-6 and TRBJ2-7; 11 bases map to TRBD1. The ends lost 3 bases at V and 7 bases at J; junction bases unmatched: 8. The CDR3 runs to 15 residues. CDR1 and CDR2 from the germline V gene are SGHVS and FNYEAQ.

This rearrangement joins TRBV28 to TRBJ1-3; 8 bases line up with TRBD1. With V trimmed by 5 bases and J by 3 bases, 9 bases remained unmatched. Germline CDR1 MDHEN, CDR2 SYDVKM. This CDR3 has 16 residues. CDR3 region: CASSPQGAQFGNTIYF. The CDR3 coding sequence is TGTGCCAGCAGTCCCCAGGGGGCGCAGTTTGGAAACACCATATATTTT.

The V and J genes are TRBV5-1 and TRBJ2-1, with 9 bases matching TRBD2. CDR1 and CDR2 from the germline V gene are SGHRS and YFSETQ. Trimming at V came to 0 bases and at J to 0 bases, leaving 7 bases not matched to a gene. The CDR3 is 18 amino acids. Here the CDR3 DNA reads TGCGCCAGCAGCTTGGTTGGGACTAGCCAGAGCTCCTACAATGAGCAGTTCTTC. It translates to CASSLVGTSQSSYNEQFF.

The chain has TRBV7-2 and TRBJ2-3; 13 bases line up with TRBD2. The length of the CDR3 is 17 residues. CDR1 is SGHTA, CDR2 FQGNSA, per germline. J lost 5 bases, V lost 7 bases, and 12 bases had no gene match. In DNA, the CDR3 is TGTGCCAGCACCCCGGGGAGGGGACTAGCGGGAAAAGATACGCAGTATTTT. This translates into CASTPGRGLAGKDTQYF.

This chain joins TRBV30 and TRBJ2-3; 11 nucleotides match TRBD2. CDR3 size: 17 residues. Germline loops: CDR1 GTSNPN, CDR2 SVGIG (reference sequence). Trimming removed 5 bases from V and 4 bases from J; junction bases left unmatched: 14. CDR3: CAWGPIQVAGGADTQYF. The CDR3 bases are TGTGCCTGGGGACCAATCCAGGTAGCGGGAGGGGCAGATACGCAGTATTTT.